What follows are 10 T cell receptor beta chains derived from one specimen sequenced in a study of response to subunit inactivated influenza vaccine listed by TCRdb under 2018. Libraries were constructed by RT-PCR. The run used an Illumina HiSeq 2500. TCRdb passed the public sequencing reads through fastp at Q25 and MiXCR, retaining productive beta sequences. One record per CDR3 amino acid sequence lists the most common genes and DNA. This sample is represented by more than 450,000 distinct CDR3 sequences; under 9% of them were singletons. The ten biggest clones cover 13% of the sample. The source material was PBMCs from blood, sampled about 23 months after vaccination. Receptor source: a man aged 50-75 years who received an inactivated influenza vaccine. Donor details come from another sample of the same person, matched by shared clones.

For this clonotype: The junction shows a germline mismatch at one end, possibly a read error. The chain combines TRBV20-1 with TRBJ2-7; 7 nucleotides align to TRBD2. The CDR3 runs to 14 residues. CDR1 is DFQATT, CDR2 SNEGSKA, per germline (reference sequence). This CDR3 is CCAGTGTKANEQYF. The CDR3 DNA follows: TGCTGTGCCGGTACCGGGACTAAAGCGAACGAGCAGTACTTC.

This CDR3 is CASSLGPANEKLFF. In nucleotides, the CDR3 is TGTGCCAGCAGCCTCGGACCGGCTAATGAAAAACTGTTTTTT. This rearrangement joins TRBV5-6 to TRBJ1-4; D is uncertain. The V end was cut by 4 bases, the J end by 3 bases, with 10 bases between. In germline, CDR1 is SGHDT, CDR2 YYEEEE. The CDR3 runs to 14 residues.

The rearrangement uses TRBV20-1 and TRBJ2-3, with D unresolved. With 3 bases removed from V and 1 base from J, the gap between germline ends came to 5 bases. The CDR3 has 12 residues. From germline, CDR1 is DFQATT and CDR2 SNEGSKA (reference sequence). The CDR3, as DNA: TGCAGTGCTAGTTTCGGCACAGATACGCAGTATTTT. It yields the protein CSASFGTDTQYF.

The chain has TRBV6-1 and TRBJ2-3, with 12 bases lining up with TRBD2. CDR1 MNHNS and CDR2 SASEGT come from the germline V gene. The CDR3 has 17 amino acids. After removal of 3 bases from V and 6 bases from J, the junction contained 10 bases not matched to a gene. CDR3 region: CASSDLKTSGSMDTQYF. DNA of the CDR3: TGTGCCAGCAGTGATCTCAAGACTAGCGGGAGCATGGATACGCAGTATTTT.

At least ten counts were recorded for this clonotype. The chain couples TRBV7-2 to TRBJ2-3; D is perhaps TRBD2 (5 bases). Trimming shortened V by 6 bases and J by 6 bases, and 13 bases separated the two germline ends. Germline CDR1 SGHTA, CDR2 FQGNSA. The CDR3 runs 13 residues. In nucleotides, the CDR3 is TGTGCCAGCAGACGAAGCGGAGCTGATACGCAGTATTTT. Translation: CASRRSGADTQYF.

The V gene is TRBV20-1, the J gene TRBJ1-2, with D perhaps matching TRBD1 (6 bases). Per the germline V gene, CDR1 is DFQATT and CDR2 is SNEGSKA (reference sequence). The CDR3 is made up of 13 amino acids. Trimming pared 3 bases from V and 1 base from J, leaving 9 bases between. The CDR3 here is CSASDRINYGYTF. CDR3 bases: TGCAGTGCTAGCGACAGGATTAACTATGGCTACACCTTC.

The table lists this clonotype with many counts. This chain connects TRBV27 to TRBJ2-7, with 7 bases fitting TRBD2. This CDR3 has 16 residues. Germline values: CDR1 MNHEY, CDR2 SMNVEV (reference sequence). V lost 2 bases and J lost 0; bases outside the gene matches: 7. The CDR3 loop reads CASSLVSGGSSYEQYF. The CDR3 DNA is TGTGCCAGCAGTTTAGTGTCCGGGGGGAGCTCCTACGAGCAGTACTTC.

This clonotype came up many times. The genes are TRBV11-2 and TRBJ2-3; TRBD2 might be the D (6 bases). Germline-derived CDR1 and CDR2 are SGHAT and FQNNGV. The CDR3 totals 14 residues. Trimming shortened V by 2 bases and J by 10 bases, and 16 bases separated the two germline ends. In nucleotides, the CDR3 is TGTGCCAGCAGCTTAAGAGGGCGGGATTGGGCGCAGTATTTT. This codes for CASSLRGRDWAQYF. Combining the CDR3 with reference TRBV11-2 and TRBJ2-3 gives the whole variable domain EAGVAQSPRYKIIEKRQSVAFWCNPISGHATLYWYQQILGQGPKLLIQFQNNGVVDDSQLPKDRFSAERLKGVDSTLKIQPAKLEDSAVYLCASSLRGRDWAQYFGPGTRLTVL.

This clonotype has more than one count but fewer than ten. J is TRBJ2-7 and V is TRBV2, with D hard to call. Trimming removed 6 bases at V and 3 bases at J, with 9 bases between. CDR3 size: 12 residues. Germline lookup yields CDR1 SNHLY and CDR2 FYNNEI. This chain's CDR3 is CASRGYDYEQYF. The CDR3 nucleotides are TGTGCCAGCAGAGGATACGACTACGAGCAGTACTTC.

The chain recombines TRBV7-2 with TRBJ1-5, with a tentative D call TRBD1 (5 bases). V was trimmed by 1 base and J by 2 bases, leaving 12 bases between them. The germline V gene has CDR1 SGHTA and CDR2 FQGNSA. The CDR3 consists of 16 residues. CDR3: CASSLVGAVGNQPQHF. The CDR3 DNA reads TGTGCCAGCAGCTTAGTAGGGGCAGTGGGCAATCAGCCCCAGCATTTT.